The 13 T cell receptor beta chains listed next were all sequenced from one sample in a study of CXCR3-negative and CXCR3-positive naive CD8 T cells. Study-wide findings and caveats: More hydrophobic TRB CDR3s were found in CXCR3-positive naive cells than in CXCR3-negative naive cells.

UMI-labeled 5' RACE yielded the TRB cDNA libraries. From the 5' RACE reads, TCRdb lists one entry per CDR3 protein and no DNA. The sample has over 55,000 distinct CDR3 sequences, and its top ten clones hold about 0.57%. Their specific antigens are unknown. Sequenced input: naive CXCR3+ CD8+ T cells from blood. Subset indicated: CD45RO-CCR7+CD27+CD95- naive CD8+ T cells expressing CXCR3 (TNR3+). These receptors all come from a human donor in good health. Some clones in this sample may be carry-over from other donors' samples.

This chain joins TRBV7-9 and TRBJ2-3; TCRdb's D call of TRBD2 is untestable without DNA. Germline-derived CDR1 and CDR2 are SEHNR and FQNEAQ (reference sequence). There are 14 residues in the CDR3. CDR3 region: CAIKRGGGTDTQYF.

The chain couples TRBV20-1 to TRBJ1-1. This CDR3 spans 17 amino acids. Germline assignment: CDR1 DFQATT and CDR2 SNEGSKA (reference sequence). The CDR3 reads CSARVVRGGVMNTEAFF.

The V call is TRBV7-6, the J call TRBJ2-7; the TRBD1 assignment by TCRdb is unverifiable without DNA. Germline V gene lookup returns CDR1 SGHVS and CDR2 FNYEAQ. This CDR3 has 19 amino acids. The CDR3 sequence is CASSLRKTSGGSSSYEQYF. The variable domain in full, with the rest retrieved from reference TRBV7-6 and TRBJ2-7, is GAGVSQSPRYKVTKRGQDVALRCDPISGHVSLYWYRQALGQGPEFLTYFNYEAQQDKSGLPNDRFSAERPEGSISTLTIQRTEQRDSAMYRCASSLRKTSGGSSSYEQYFGPGTRLTVT.

This chain uses TRBV19 with TRBJ2-7. CDR1 is LNHDA, CDR2 SQIVND, per germline (reference sequence). The CDR3 spans 15 residues. The CDR3 reads CASSIGGLPSYEQYF.

This rearrangement joins TRBV20-1 to TRBJ2-3. Germline CDR1 DFQATT, CDR2 SNEGSKA (reference sequence). The CDR3 runs to 13 residues. The CDR3 sequence: CSALEPGEDTQYF.

The V and J genes are TRBV12-3 or TRBV12-4 and TRBJ2-7. This CDR3 has 14 amino acids. The CDR3 is CASSPSGGSYEQYF.

This chain links TRBV2 with TRBJ2-1; without DNA, the TCRdb call of TRBD2 cannot be checked. CDR3 length: 16 residues. Germline V CDR1 and CDR2: SNHLY, FYNNEI. CDR3 protein: CASSELVAGRPVGQFF.

The chain employs TRBV25-1 and TRBJ1-2; the TCRdb D gene call, TRBD1, has no DNA to confirm it. CDR1 and CDR2 (germline): MGHDK, SYGVNS. The length of the CDR3 is 13 residues. CDR3 amino acids: CASRGESEVGYTF.

The V gene is TRBV12-3 or TRBV12-4, the J gene TRBJ2-1; TCRdb designates TRBD2, a call that cannot be tested without DNA. This CDR3 region has 14 residues. The CDR3 region is CASSQSPEGDEQFF.

The chain carries TRBV28 and TRBJ2-3; TCRdb picks TRBD2, but there is no DNA to check that call. This CDR3 spans 12 amino acids. Germline CDR1 and CDR2: MDHEN and SYDVKM. This chain's CDR3 is CASRVGTDTQYF.

CDR3 residues: CASSSEEGGSWRTVYF. This chain joins TRBV7-9 and TRBJ2-5; without DNA, the TCRdb call of TRBD1 cannot be checked. The length of the CDR3 is 16 residues. Looked up from germline, CDR1 is SEHNR and CDR2 is FQNEAQ (reference sequence).

The rearrangement links TRBV7-9 to TRBJ1-6. This CDR3 contains 16 residues. CDR1 and CDR2 (germline): SEHNR, FQNEAQ (reference sequence). CDR3 region: CASSLGEPPYNSPLHF. Full variable domain (rest looked up from reference TRBV7-9 and TRBJ1-6): DTGVSQNPRHKITKRGQNVTFRCDPISEHNRLYWYRQTLGQGPEFLTYFQNEAQLEKSRLLSDRFSAERPKGSFSTLEIQRTEQGDSAMYLCASSLGEPPYNSPLHFGNGTRLTVT.

This chain links TRBV2 with TRBJ2-7. The germline CDR1 and CDR2 sequences are SNHLY and FYNNEI. This CDR3 is 13 amino acids long. The CDR3 spells CASSDGRPYEQYF.